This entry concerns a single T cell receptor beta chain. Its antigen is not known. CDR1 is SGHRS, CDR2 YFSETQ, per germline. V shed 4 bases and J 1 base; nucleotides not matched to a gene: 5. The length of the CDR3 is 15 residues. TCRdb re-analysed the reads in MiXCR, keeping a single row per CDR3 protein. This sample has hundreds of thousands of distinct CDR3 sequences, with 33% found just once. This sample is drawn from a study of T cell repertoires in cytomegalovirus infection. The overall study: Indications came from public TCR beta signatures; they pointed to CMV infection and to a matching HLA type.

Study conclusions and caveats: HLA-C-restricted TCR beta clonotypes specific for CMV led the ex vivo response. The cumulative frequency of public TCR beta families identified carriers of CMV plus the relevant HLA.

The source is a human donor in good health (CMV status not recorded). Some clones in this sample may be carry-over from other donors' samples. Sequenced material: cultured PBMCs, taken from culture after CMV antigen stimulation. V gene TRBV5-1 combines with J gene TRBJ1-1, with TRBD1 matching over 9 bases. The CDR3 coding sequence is TGCGCCAGCAGCGCGGGGACAGGGACGAACACTGAAGCTTTCTTT. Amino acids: CASSAGTGTNTEAFF. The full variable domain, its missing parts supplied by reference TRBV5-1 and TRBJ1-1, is KAGVTQTPRYLIKTRGQQVTLSCSPISGHRSVSWYQQTPGQGLQFLFEYFSETQRNKGNFPGRFSGRQFSNSRSEMNVSTLELGDSALYLCASSAGTGTNTEAFFGQGTRLTVV.